This T cell receptor (beta chain) originates from a study of regulatory T cells in long-lasting Graves disease (dated by TCRdb to the early 2020s). Broadly, across the study: Antithyroid drugs had been taken for less than 3 months by newly diagnosed Graves' disease patients. This study used TCR sequencing and RNA sequencing of peripheral blood to compare persistent Graves' disease patients against newly diagnosed Graves' disease patients. The study was conducted in China and was registered as a clinical trial. A total of around 35 samples were covered by TCR sequencing, comprising approximately 13 persistent and 20 or so newly diagnosed Graves' disease patients.

Libraries were made using multiplex PCR. TCRdb names Illumina HiSeq 4000 as the instrument used. TCR beta libraries were built with iRepertoire HTBI primers and Arm-PCR amplification of CDR3 regions. Before sequencing, the PCR products went through gel purification. On the authors' methods: Gene usage analysis of CDR3 amino acid clonotypes relied on the 60 or so TRBV and around 13 TRBJ segments identified across samples. COPE and FqMerger were used to merge the filtered high-quality paired reads into contigs. BLAST was used to align contigs to IMGT TRBV, TRBD and TRBJ reference genes, with CDR3 defined following IMGT. Any clonotype with a frequency above 0.1% was counted as a highly expanded clone. Shannon entropy was used to measure repertoire diversity, and the Gini coefficient was used to measure V-J evenness. A clonotype was considered public if more than one individual shared it. TCRdb reprocessed the public reads (quality trimming at Q25 with fastp, clone calling with MiXCR) and kept in-frame beta chains. Identical CDR3 protein sequences are pooled into one entry, listed with their most common genes and DNA. The V and J calls follow TCRdb's processing rather than the paper's. This sample gives under 500,000 distinct CDR3 sequences in total; about a sixth of them show up just once. The ten largest account for approximately 12% of the sample.

Study-level results and caveats: The authors noted that the small sample size was a limitation that may lower accuracy. Persistent patients shared more public clonotypes among themselves (around 3,000) than newly diagnosed patients did (about 1,000). Only peripheral blood was studied, because thyroid tissue, the primary lesion, was inaccessible. Persistent disease showed preferential use of TRBV28, TRBJ1-2 and TRBJ2-5, whereas newly diagnosed disease favored TRBV20-1 and TRBJ2-1. Sequencing and analysis were limited to the TCR beta chain. Lower TCR Shannon entropy and fewer highly expanded clones were observed in persistent Graves' disease patients than in newly diagnosed patients, which suggested clonal expansion.

The time point tag for this specimen amounts to: newly diagnosed GD, antithyroid drugs for less than 3 months. RNA was extracted from PBMCs in TRIzol for both TCR sequencing and RNA sequencing. The diagnosis of Graves' disease followed American Thyroid Association guidelines. Patients for the study were recruited at an endocrinology department in Xi'an, China. Each patient gave around 9 milliliters of peripheral blood, collected in an EDTA anticoagulant tube. Ficoll Paque Plus density gradient separation was used to isolate PBMCs, and no further T cell sorting was done. RNA quality was checked with an Agilent 2100 Bioanalyzer and agarose gel, and concentration with a NanoDrop 2000. This clonotype turned up a few times. Its antigen has not been determined. One end of the junction fails to match germline, which may point to a read error. CDR1 and CDR2, looked up from the germline V gene, are MGHRA and YSYEKL. Counted from cysteine to phenylalanine, this CDR3 has 12 amino acids. Only the CDR3 DNA is retained, 36 bases long and in frame from the first base.

The same data also contributed to another study, on T cells in Graves' hyperthyroidism and ophthalmopathy. Drawing on the second study: Stable Graves' hyperthyroidism was defined as the absence of progression to ophthalmopathy over 18 months of follow-up. Hyperthyroidism patients were aged 18 to 65 years and newly diagnosed, with disease duration of less than 2 months. The study excluded patients with uncontrolled infections, other autoimmune diseases, pregnancy or lactation. Diagnoses were based on clinical symptoms, serum thyroxine and TRAb, thyroid ultrasound and orbital computed tomography. A first-round RT-PCR of the TCR CDR3 used the HTBI primer set with the Qiagen OneStep RT-PCR kit. Blood samples also contained most of the expanded thyroid clonotypes (frequency above 0.001), which suggests that blood repertoires may reflect thyroid immune responses. A model built on a 13 V-J signature distinguished ophthalmopathy from stable hyperthyroidism, reaching roughly 88% sensitivity and about 81% specificity in cross-validation and 80%/75% in testing. During validation, the model predicted progression to ophthalmopathy a median of approximately 7 months ahead of onset, with more than 55% sensitivity and 72.22% specificity. To identify distinguishing TCR V-J signatures, a discovery cohort of 100 patients was used, comprising 43 with Graves' ophthalmopathy and around 57 with stable Graves' hyperthyroidism. Whether ophthalmopathy could be predicted prospectively was tested in an independent validation cohort made up of about 20 hyperthyroidism patients plus 17 patients who later progressed to ophthalmopathy. The 95 to 100 discovery patients were divided at random into training and test sets in a 7:3 ratio. In addition, the study compared T-cell repertoires in thyroid tissue and in blood from about 6 Graves' hyperthyroidism patients. After sampling, hyperthyroidism patients received methimazole starting at 30 mg daily, and ophthalmopathy patients received high-dose intravenous methylprednisolone. A second multiplex PCR round built the libraries, followed by size selection and purification. Paired-end sequencing of the libraries was performed with 100 bp reads on an Illumina HiSeq2000. SOAPnuke was used to process the raw data, throwing out any read that contained adapters or uncalled bases, had a mean Phred below 15, or lacked an exact constant-primer or identifier match. COPE v1.2.5 was used to merge the high-quality paired reads, and each unique nucleotide sequence was defined as a clonotype. MiTCR v1.1 was used to align clonotypes to the IMGT TRBV, TRBD and TRBJ reference segments. Only V-J combinations with frequency above 0.0001, covering 99% to 99.2% of repertoires, were analysed. A TCS score was defined as the ratio of F50 (clonal expansion) to E x V (chaos), with BLOSUM62-based TCRdist applied between CDR3 peptides within each V-J. Welch's t-statistics and random forest reduced fewer than 600 V-J features to 13, which were used in a naive Bayes classifier (R e1071). Sample size was not statistically predetermined, and blinding of investigators to group allocation was not performed. According to the paper, TCR Vbeta CDR3 sequencing was carried out on about 140 peripheral blood samples, which came from under 50 ophthalmopathy, 70 to 80 hyperthyroidism and roughly 17 progressor patients.

This clonotype originated in a woman aged 25 to 39 with Graves disease. Donor details come from another sample of the same person, matched by shared clones. Here the sequenced sample was peripheral blood mononuclear cells (PBMCs), taken at new diagnosis, from a patient treated with antithyroid drugs. This receptor chain uses TRBV4-1 and TRBJ2-4; D gene: possibly TRBD2, on 5 matching bases. At the DNA level, the sequence is TGTGCCAGCAGCCAACCGAGAGCGGAGCAGTACTTC. This is translated as CASSQPRAEQYF.